These 7 T cell receptor beta chains came from one sample sequenced in a study of T cell responses to AZD1222 COVID-19 vaccine. TCRdb keeps only in-frame clones here, not all; method: immunoSEQ multiplex PCR. This table has 180,000 or so clones, around nine tenths appearing once. The material sequenced was peripheral blood, taken 28 days after the second AZD1222 dose. The origin of the receptors is an adult who received the AZD1222 COVID-19 vaccine.

The gene calls are TRBV5-4 and TRBJ1-2; D may be TRBD1 (5 bases). The CDR3 runs to 14 residues. Per germline, CDR1 SGHNT and CDR2 YYREEE (reference sequence). The V gene lost 3 bases and the J gene lost 7 bases, with 16 bases spanning the gap. CDR3 nucleotides: TGTGCCAGCAGCTCAGACAGTTACGTAGTTGGCTACACCTTC. It is translated as CASSSDSYVVGYTF.

This clone was detected a few times. The chain employs TRBV29-1 and TRBJ2-2; D remains unclear. V was shortened by 7 bases and J by 5 bases, with 8 bases between the two germline ends. There are 11 residues in the CDR3. From germline, CDR1 is SQVTM and CDR2 ANQGSEA. The CDR3, as DNA: TGCAGCGCCCTGGGGACCGGGGAGCTGTTTTTT. This codes for CSALGTGELFF.

V gene TRBV7-2 combines with J gene TRBJ2-4; no clear D gene. V lost 1 base and J 1 base, leaving 8 bases between the germline ends. This CDR3 is 15 amino acids long. Germline V gene lookup returns CDR1 SGHTA and CDR2 FQGNSA. The CDR3 DNA reads TGTGCCAGCAGCTTAGATGGGTCCGCCAAAAACATTCAGTACTTC. It translates to CASSLDGSAKNIQYF.

The chain links TRBV27 to TRBJ1-2, with D perhaps matching TRBD1 (5 bases). Germline CDR1 MNHEY, CDR2 SMNVEV (reference sequence). The CDR3 length is 13 residues. V dropped 3 bases and J dropped 3 bases, with 8 bases sitting between them. CDR3 region: CASSFTGDYGYTF. The CDR3 DNA follows: TGTGCCAGCAGTTTCACGGGGGACTATGGCTACACCTTC.

V and J are TRBV2 and TRBJ1-2; 8 positions agree with TRBD1. The CDR3 is made up of 15 amino acids. CDR1 is SNHLY, CDR2 FYNNEI, per germline. Trimming took 7 bases from V and 7 from J; bases not matched to a gene: 14. The CDR3 loop is CASTYGTGSNGGYTF. The DNA for the CDR3 is TGTGCCAGCACCTATGGGACAGGTTCTAACGGTGGCTACACCTTC.

J is TRBJ2-2 and V is TRBV21-1; the listed D gene, TRBD2, was not tested against the DNA. TRBV21-1 is noted as a pseudogene. The CDR3 spans 18 residues. CDR3 DNA sequence: TGTGCCAGCAGCAAAGGGGAGGGCAGCTGCCAGAACACCGGGGAGCTGTTTTTT. Translating it yields CASSKGEGSCQNTGELFF.

The rearrangement joins TRBV12-3 or TRBV12-4 to TRBJ2-5; D ambiguous. CDR3 length equals 12 residues. V was trimmed by 8 bases and J by 3 bases, leaving 10 bases between them. The CDR3 here is CASGTREETQYF. The CDR3 DNA reads as TGTGCCAGCGGCACAAGGGAAGAGACCCAGTACTTC.